These 17 T cell receptor beta chains came from one sample sequenced in a study of blood T cell repertoires in COVID-19. The protocol was immunoSEQ multiplex PCR, while the TCRdb copy is restricted to in-frame clones and leaves out a portion. The table lists under 450,000 clones, 88% of them singletons. The sample was peripheral blood. These receptors were taken from a woman aged 45-60 years with COVID-19, enrolled during active disease.

The chain has TRBV7-2 and TRBJ1-6, with a tentative D call TRBD1 (5 bases). The CDR3 consists of 15 residues. The germline CDR1 and CDR2 sequences are SGHTA and FQGNSA. The V end was cut by 1 base, the J end by 7 bases, with 11 bases between. The CDR3 reads CASSLGDSINSPLHF. The CDR3 DNA reads TGTGCCAGCAGCTTAGGAGACAGCATAAATTCACCCCTCCACTTT.

This sequence joins TRBV15 and TRBJ1-4, with 10 bases fitting TRBD1. The CDR3 consists of 15 residues. Trimming removed 5 bases from V and 7 bases from J; junction bases left unmatched: 7. CDR1 is LNHNV and CDR2 is YYDKDF in the germline V gene (reference sequence). The CDR3 spells CATSPRRDRGEKLFF. The DNA for the CDR3 is TGTGCCACCAGCCCAAGGCGGGACAGGGGTGAAAAACTGTTTTTT.

The V and J genes are TRBV5-4 and TRBJ1-3, with TRBD1 matching over 9 bases. V lost 5 bases, J lost 1 base, and 13 bases stayed unmatched. The germline V gene encodes CDR1 SGHNT and CDR2 YYREEE (reference sequence). The CDR3 has 18 amino acids. As DNA, the CDR3 is TGTGCCAGCAGAAAAGGCGGGACAGGGTTAGAGTCTGGAAACACCATATATTTT. The encoded protein is CASRKGGTGLESGNTIYF.

The rearrangement joins TRBV7-2 to TRBJ1-4, with 7 positions matching TRBD1. CDR1 is SGHTA and CDR2 is FQGNSA in the germline V gene. J lost 3 bases, V lost 5 bases, and 6 bases had no gene match. This CDR3 has 15 amino acids. CDR3 coding DNA: TGTGCCAGCAGCCTACAGGGGCTTCCTAATGAAAAACTGTTTTTT. This translates into CASSLQGLPNEKLFF.

The count of this clone is one. The chain links TRBV7-8 to TRBJ2-1; perhaps TRBD1 as D (6 bases). V was clipped by 4 bases and J by 5 bases, with 15 bases between them. The CDR3 length is 15 residues. Germline assignment: CDR1 SGHVS and CDR2 FQNEAQ. The CDR3 here is CASSSKRTVDNEQFF. In DNA, the CDR3 is TGTGCCAGCAGCTCCAAGAGGACAGTCGACAATGAGCAGTTCTTC.

The chain couples TRBV9 to TRBJ1-2, with TRBD1 matching over 8 bases. The CDR3 contains 15 residues. V dropped 4 bases and J dropped 2; count of bases not matched to a gene: 7. Germline V gives CDR1 SGDLS, CDR2 YYNGEE. The CDR3 protein is CASSSRTGKNYGYTF. The CDR3 DNA sequence: TGTGCCAGCAGCTCGCGGACAGGGAAGAACTATGGCTACACCTTC.

The chain recombines TRBV5-1 with TRBJ1-3, with D perhaps matching TRBD1 (6 bases). The CDR3 totals 15 residues. V was trimmed by 7 bases and J by 3 bases, leaving 17 bases between them. Looked up from germline, CDR1 is SGHRS and CDR2 is YFSETQ. CDR3: CASSLRGAFGNTIYF. The CDR3 DNA reads TGCGCCAGCTCTTTGCGGGGGGCATTTGGAAACACCATATATTTT.

This rearrangement joins TRBV9 to TRBJ1-2; D is unclear. The CDR3 covers 12 residues. V was pared by 5 bases and J by 8 bases, with 13 bases between. The germline V gene has CDR1 SGDLS and CDR2 YYNGEE. This chain's CDR3 is CASSSTAGGYTF. CDR3 DNA sequence: TGTGCCAGCAGTTCTACGGCGGGGGGCTACACCTTC.

The chain links TRBV25-1 to TRBJ2-1, with D tentatively TRBD1 (5 bases). V gave up 6 bases and J gave up 8 bases, with 29 bases separating them. Looked up from germline, CDR1 is MGHDK and CDR2 is SYGVNS. The CDR3 length is 18 residues. CDR3 region: CASRKQTRQPNGLDEQFF. The CDR3 coding sequence is TGTGCCAGCAGGAAACAAACCCGACAGCCGAACGGGCTCGATGAGCAGTTCTTC.

V gene TRBV12-3 or TRBV12-4 combines with J gene TRBJ1-2; D gene uncertain. Trimming took off 2 bases at V and 7 bases at J, with 11 bases between the two ends. There are 13 residues in the CDR3. The CDR3 loop reads CASSLMERSGYTF. CDR3 sequence (DNA): TGTGCCAGCAGTTTAATGGAGAGGAGTGGCTACACCTTC.

V is TRBV19 and J is TRBJ1-1, with a weak D call TRBD1 (5 bases). The CDR3 extends over 12 amino acids. Germline assignment: CDR1 LNHDA and CDR2 SQIVND (reference sequence). V lost 7 bases to trimming and J lost 1 base, with 7 bases between them. CDR3 region: CASIGQNTEAFF. CDR3 bases: TGTGCCAGTATAGGACAGAACACTGAAGCTTTCTTT.

This clone was counted once. This chain connects TRBV5-1 to TRBJ2-2, with TRBD2 matching over 12 bases. Germline CDR1 is SGHRS and CDR2 is YFSETQ. This CDR3 is built from 18 residues. Trimming cost V 1 base and J 8 bases; bases outside gene matches: 12. CDR3 amino acids: CASSLKSLAGGTEGELFF. The DNA for the CDR3 is TGCGCCAGCAGCTTGAAGTCTCTAGCGGGGGGGACCGAAGGGGAGCTGTTTTTT.

The V and J genes are TRBV21-1 and TRBJ1-1; TRBD1 was called by the table and not checked on the DNA. TRBV21-1 is described as a pseudogene. The CDR3 runs to 14 residues. The CDR3 spells CASSKDRANTEAFF. The CDR3 DNA sequence: TGTGCCAGCAGCAAAGACAGGGCGAACACTGAAGCTTTCTTT.

The genes are TRBV4-2 and TRBJ1-2; a weak D match, TRBD1 (5 bases). The CDR3 is 15 residues long. V gave up 0 bases and J gave up 6 bases, with 14 bases separating them. Per the germline V gene, CDR1 is LGHNA and CDR2 is YNFKEQ. The DNA of the CDR3 is TGTGCCAGCAGCCAAGATGGTAGCCAGGGTGATGGCTACACCTTC. Translating it yields CASSQDGSQGDGYTF.

The chain couples TRBV29-1 to TRBJ1-2; TRBD1 matches at 7 bases. The CDR3 totals 13 residues. V lost 5 bases, J lost 8 bases, and 11 bases stayed unmatched. The germline gives CDR1 SQVTM, CDR2 ANQGSEA. In nucleotides, the CDR3 is TGCAGCGTTCAGGGGACAGAGGAAGCAGGCTACACCTTC. Its protein is CSVQGTEEAGYTF.

J is TRBJ1-1 and V is TRBV5-1, with 11 bases matching TRBD1. CDR3 length equals 19 residues. After removal of 0 bases from V and 5 bases from J, the junction contained 15 bases not matched to a gene. Germline V gene data show CDR1 as SGHRS and CDR2 as YFSETQ. CDR3: CASSLGARSTGTGGTEAFF. The CDR3 region has the DNA TGCGCCAGCAGCTTGGGGGCCCGATCTACCGGGACAGGGGGAACTGAAGCTTTCTTT.

This clone has a single count. V usage is TRBV2 and J usage is TRBJ2-6, with a weak D call TRBD1 (5 bases). This CDR3 contains 18 residues. Germline V gene sequence: CDR1 SNHLY, CDR2 FYNNEI. Trimming took off 2 bases at V and 2 bases at J, with 16 bases between the two ends. CDR3 in amino acids: CASSEPTDPKAGANVLTF. CDR3 bases: TGTGCCAGCAGTGAACCGACAGACCCGAAGGCTGGGGCCAACGTCCTGACTTTC.